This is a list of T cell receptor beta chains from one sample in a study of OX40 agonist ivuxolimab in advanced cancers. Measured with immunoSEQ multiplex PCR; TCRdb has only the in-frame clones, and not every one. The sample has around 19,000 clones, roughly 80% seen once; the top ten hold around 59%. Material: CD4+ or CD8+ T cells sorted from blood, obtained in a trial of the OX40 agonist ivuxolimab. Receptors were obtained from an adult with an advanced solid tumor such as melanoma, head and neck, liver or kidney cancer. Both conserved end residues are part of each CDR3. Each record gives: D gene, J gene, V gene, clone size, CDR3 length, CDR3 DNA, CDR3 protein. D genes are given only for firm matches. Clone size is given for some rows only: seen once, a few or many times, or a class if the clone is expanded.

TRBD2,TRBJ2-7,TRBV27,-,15,TGTGCCAGCAGCCTCAAGGGACTAGGCACCTACGAGCAGTACTTC,CASSLKGLGTYEQYF
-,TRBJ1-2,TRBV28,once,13,TGTGCCACCCTACTTGAGGGTTTGGGTGGCTACACCTTC,CATLLEGLGGYTF
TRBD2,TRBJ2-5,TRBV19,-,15,TGTGCCAGTAGTATGGTAGCGGGGCCTCGGGAGACCCAGTACTTC,CASSMVAGPRETQYF
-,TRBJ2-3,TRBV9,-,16,TGTGCCAGCAGCGTAGAGAGTATGGGGGGCCCAGATACGCAGTATTTT,CASSVESMGGPDTQYF
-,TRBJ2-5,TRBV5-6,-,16,TGTGCCAGCAGCCCACAAATCTGGAAGGTTGGGGAGACCCAGTACTTC,CASSPQIWKVGETQYF
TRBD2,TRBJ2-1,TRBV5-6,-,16,TGTGCCAGCAGCTTGGTTATGACTAGCGGATACAATGAGCAGTTCTTC,CASSLVMTSGYNEQFF
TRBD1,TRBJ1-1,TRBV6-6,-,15,TGTGCCAGCAGTCCCCCACGGGACAGGGGCACTGAAGCTTTCTTT,CASSPPRDRGTEAFF
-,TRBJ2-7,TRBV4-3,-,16,TGCGCCAGCAGCCAAGGCCACTCAACACTCTCCTACGAGCAGTACTTC,CASSQGHSTLSYEQYF
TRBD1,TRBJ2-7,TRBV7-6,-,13,TGTGCCAGCAGCTCGGGACAGAAGTACGAGCAGTACTTC,CASSSGQKYEQYF
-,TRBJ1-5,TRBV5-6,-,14,TGTGCCAGCAGCTTGGGGGGGCTTCATCAGCCCCAGCATTTT,CASSLGGLHQPQHF
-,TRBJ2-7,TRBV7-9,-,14,TGTGCCAGCAGCCTTCGGGGGAACCACTACGAGCAGTACTTC,CASSLRGNHYEQYF
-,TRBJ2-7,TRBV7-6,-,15,TGTGCCAGCAGCTTAGATGAGGCAGGGACCTACGAGCAGTACTTC,CASSLDEAGTYEQYF
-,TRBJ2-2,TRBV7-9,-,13,TGTGCCAGCGGAGACACACCGGCCGGGGAGCTGTTTTTT,CASGDTPAGELFF
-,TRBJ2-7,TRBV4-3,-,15,TGCGCCAGCAGCCGCATACAGGGGGGGTGGTACGAGCAGTACTTC,CASSRIQGGWYEQYF
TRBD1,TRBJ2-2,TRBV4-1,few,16,TGCGCCAGCAGCGAAGCCGGGACAGGGGGTTCCGGGGAGCTGTTTTTT,CASSEAGTGGSGELFF
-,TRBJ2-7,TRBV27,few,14,TGTGCCAGCAGTTTTAAGCCCCACTCCTACGAGCAGTACTTC,CASSFKPHSYEQYF
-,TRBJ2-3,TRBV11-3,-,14,TGTGCCAGCAGCTTTTCCGGAAGCACAGATACGCAGTATTTT,CASSFSGSTDTQYF
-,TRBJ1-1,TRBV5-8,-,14,TGTGCCAGCAGCTTGGGCAGGGCGTACACTGAAGCTTTCTTT,CASSLGRAYTEAFF